The source of this T cell receptor beta chain is a study of blood T cell repertoires in COVID-19. Overall study: In each case, the material was cDNA or gDNA derived from T cells, B-cell-depleted T cells, or PBMCs.

As handled by the study authors: The authors estimated nucleated cell counts from reference gene primer amplification. The table came from immunoSEQ multiplex PCR; TCRdb's copy has only in-frame clones and leaves some out. V, J and clone size are those of that table, while D and trimming were read from the DNA. The sample contains just under 70,000 clones, roughly 90% of which appear only once. Trimming removed 3 bases from V and 2 bases from J; junction bases left unmatched: 10. The CDR3 loop spans 16 amino acids. CDR1 is SGHKS and CDR2 is YYEKEE in the germline V gene (reference sequence). The clonotype was recovered from a man between 25 and 39 years old with acute or convalescent COVID-19. The sequenced sample was peripheral blood. The chain employs TRBV5-5 and TRBJ2-5; 7 bases fit TRBD2. CDR3: CASSSHPSGPQETQYF. In DNA form, the CDR3 reads TGTGCCAGCAGCTCCCATCCTAGCGGCCCTCAAGAGACCCAGTACTTC. The full variable domain, its missing parts supplied by reference TRBV5-5 and TRBJ2-5, is DAGVTQSPTHLIKTRGQQVTLRCSPISGHKSVSWYQQVLGQGPQFIFQYYEKEERGRGNFPDRFSARQFPNYSSELNVNALLLGDSALYLCASSSHPSGPQETQYFGPGTRLLVL.